This TCR beta chain was identified in a study of blood T cell repertoires in COVID-19. Looking at the study overall: Acute and convalescent COVID-19 specimens originated in the United States, Italy and Spain.

The Seattle site enrolled patients during active infection and followed them longitudinally. Methods used by the authors: The assay estimated nucleated cells by amplifying reference gene primers. Sequencing was performed with immunoSEQ multiplex PCR; in TCRdb, only in-frame clones are kept and a portion is missing. V and J calls and clone size come straight from that table; D and trimming were deduced from the DNA. Of about 220,000 clones listed, approximately 85% are singletons. The CDR3 has 15 amino acids. Germline CDR1 and CDR2: KGHDR and SFDVKD. Concerning this clone itself: One end of the junction fails to match germline, which may point to a read error.

This clonotype was obtained from a woman aged 70-85 years with COVID-19, enrolled during active disease. The chain uses TRBV24-1 and TRBJ1-2; the match to TRBD1 covers 9 bases. Input material: peripheral blood. DNA of the CDR3: TGTGCCACCAGTGCTTCCGGGACAGGGAACTCTGGCTACACCTTC. Its translation is CATSASGTGNSGYTF.